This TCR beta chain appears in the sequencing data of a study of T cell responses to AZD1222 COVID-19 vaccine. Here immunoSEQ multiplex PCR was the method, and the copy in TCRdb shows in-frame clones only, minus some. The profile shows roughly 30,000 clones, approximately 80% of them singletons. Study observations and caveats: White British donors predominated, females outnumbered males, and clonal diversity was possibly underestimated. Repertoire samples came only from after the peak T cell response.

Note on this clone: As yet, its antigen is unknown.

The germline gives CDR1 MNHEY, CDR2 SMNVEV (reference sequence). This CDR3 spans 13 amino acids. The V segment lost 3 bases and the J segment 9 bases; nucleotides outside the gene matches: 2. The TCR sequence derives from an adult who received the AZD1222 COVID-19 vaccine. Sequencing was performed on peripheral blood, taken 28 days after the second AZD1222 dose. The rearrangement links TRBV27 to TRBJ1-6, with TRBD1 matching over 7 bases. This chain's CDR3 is CASSFRQGSPLHF. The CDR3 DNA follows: TGTGCCAGCAGTTTCAGACAGGGTTCACCCCTCCACTTT.